The 17 T cell receptor beta chains below come from one sample, sequenced in a study of T cell repertoires in cytomegalovirus infection. TCRdb reprocessed the reads via MiXCR and lists one record per CDR3 protein. The sample consists of about 490,000 distinct CDR3 sequences, 11% of them appearing once. The sequenced sample was PBMCs. Source of these receptors: a human donor in good health (CMV status not recorded). Some clones in this sample may be carry-over from other donors' samples.

This clonotype was observed at least ten times. V and J are TRBV7-8 and TRBJ1-5; D may be TRBD1 (5 bases). Looked up from germline, CDR1 is SGHVS and CDR2 is FQNEAQ. V was pared by 3 bases and J by 4 bases, with 22 bases between. The CDR3 is 18 amino acids. The CDR3 coding sequence is TGTGCCAGCAGCTTTATCCGCGGACAATCTTATAAGAATCAGCCCCAGCATTTT. Protein: CASSFIRGQSYKNQPQHF. The whole variable domain, filled in from reference TRBV7-8 and TRBJ1-5, reads GAGVSQSPRYKVAKRGQDVALRCDPISGHVSLFWYQQALGQGPEFLTYFQNEAQLDKSGLPSDRFFAERPEGSVSTLKIQRTQQEDSAVYLCASSFIRGQSYKNQPQHFGDGTRLSIL.

The chain couples TRBV19 to TRBJ1-5, with D unclear. Per germline, CDR1 LNHDA and CDR2 SQIVND (reference sequence). The V gene lost 3 bases and the J gene lost 6 bases, with 12 bases spanning the gap. CDR3 size: 14 residues. The CDR3: CASSIPTKGQPQHF. DNA of the CDR3: TGTGCCAGTAGTATTCCTACGAAGGGTCAGCCCCAGCATTTT.

This clonotype was seen only a few times. V usage is TRBV29-1 and J usage is TRBJ2-5; D possibly uses TRBD1 or TRBD2 (6 bases each). The CDR3 spans 13 residues. CDR1 is SQVTM, CDR2 ANQGSEA, per germline. Trimming removed 7 bases at V and 1 base at J, with 13 bases between. The CDR3 region is CSAGGGTQETQYF. CDR3 bases: TGCAGCGCCGGGGGCGGGACCCAAGAGACCCAGTACTTC. Filled out from reference TRBV29-1 and TRBJ2-5, the complete variable domain reads SAVISQKPSRDICQRGTSLTIQCQVDSQVTMMFWYRQQPGQSLTLIATANQGSEATYESGFVIDKFPISRPNLTFSTLTVSNMSPEDSSIYLCSAGGGTQETQYFGPGTRLLVL.

This clonotype occurred a few times. This chain joins TRBV19 and TRBJ2-5; D ambiguous. V was shortened by 4 bases and J by 5 bases, with 14 bases between the two germline ends. The CDR3 is 14 residues long. Germline loops: CDR1 LNHDA, CDR2 SQIVND (reference sequence). CDR3 sequence: CASSTPRPTETQYF. CDR3 bases: TGTGCCAGTAGTACCCCCAGGCCAACGGAGACCCAGTACTTC.

The V and J genes are TRBV12-3 or TRBV12-4 and TRBJ1-2, with 9 bases fitting TRBD1. The V and J ends lost 1 base and 2 bases, in that order; junction bases with no gene match: 8. The CDR3 is 17 residues long. The CDR3 loop reads CASSLVLQGAPNYGYTF. The CDR3 coding sequence is TGTGCCAGCAGTTTAGTATTACAGGGGGCACCAAACTATGGCTACACCTTC.

As concerns this clonotype: This may be a read error: a much more frequent sequence differs by one nucleotide. This chain links TRBV7-3 with TRBJ2-2; 7 nucleotides align to TRBD1. Germline V gives CDR1 SGHTA, CDR2 FQGTGA. The CDR3 is 14 amino acids. V lost 6 bases, J lost 3 bases, and 4 bases stayed unmatched. The CDR3 DNA follows: TGTGCCAGCAGATTTGACAGGGACACCGGGGAGCTGTTTTTT. Residues: CASRFDRDTGELFF.

This clonotype has at least ten counts. The chain has TRBV7-8 and TRBJ2-3; D possibly corresponds to TRBD2 (6 bases). The CDR3 loop spans 15 amino acids. V was trimmed by 3 bases and J by 2 bases, leaving 12 bases between them. Per germline, CDR1 SGHVS and CDR2 FQNEAQ. CDR3 loop: CASSFTGVTTDTQYF. The DNA of the CDR3 is TGTGCCAGCAGCTTTACGGGGGTTACCACAGATACGCAGTATTTT. Drawing the rest from reference TRBV7-8 and TRBJ2-3, the complete variable domain is GAGVSQSPRYKVAKRGQDVALRCDPISGHVSLFWYQQALGQGPEFLTYFQNEAQLDKSGLPSDRFFAERPEGSVSTLKIQRTQQEDSAVYLCASSFTGVTTDTQYFGPGTRLTVL.

The sample holds many counts of this clonotype. This chain joins TRBV7-2 and TRBJ2-1, with D possibly being TRBD1 (5 bases). The length of the CDR3 is 13 residues. Germline CDR1 and CDR2: SGHTA and FQGNSA. The ends were cut back, 0 bases at V and 16 bases at J, with 16 bases in the middle. The CDR3 reads CASSLASETVVFF. In DNA, the CDR3 is TGTGCCAGCAGCTTAGCCAGCGAGACAGTCGTTTTCTTC.

This clonotype was recorded many times. The CDR3 DNA reads as TGTGCCAGCAGTGCAGGGGGTGTCTATGGCTACACCTTC. Translated: CASSAGGVYGYTF. The rearrangement links TRBV13 to TRBJ1-2, with 7 bases fitting TRBD1. Germline CDR1 PRHDT, CDR2 FYEKMQ (reference sequence). The V gene end was trimmed by 6 bases and the J gene end by 4 bases; junction bases not matched to a gene: 5. The CDR3 runs 13 residues.

This clonotype was found a few times. The CDR3 loop reads CASSFRDYLTDEQFF. The CDR3, as DNA: TGTGCCAGCAGTTTTCGTGACTACCTTACGGATGAGCAGTTCTTC. The genes are TRBV27 and TRBJ2-1; possible D gene TRBD2, 5 bases. Trimming pared 3 bases from V and 8 bases from J, leaving 17 bases between. The germline V gene encodes CDR1 MNHEY and CDR2 SMNVEV (reference sequence). The CDR3 is 15 residues long.

This clonotype was observed many times. The chain employs TRBV10-3 and TRBJ1-6; D remains ambiguous. The CDR3 runs to 14 residues. Between the trimmed V and J ends, which lost 0 bases and 10 bases, there was a span of 10 bases. CDR1 is ENHRY, CDR2 SYGVKD, per germline. CDR3 DNA sequence: TGTGCCATCAGTGAGTCTAGCGGACGCTCACCCCTCCACTTT. Protein product: CAISESSGRSPLHF.

This clonotype was counted only a few times. The chain joins TRBV4-2 to TRBJ2-2; 9 nucleotides agree with TRBD2. There are 16 residues in the CDR3. Germline-derived CDR1 and CDR2 are LGHNA and YNFKEQ. V lost 7 bases to trimming and J lost 7 bases; unmatched junction nucleotides: 13. The CDR3: CASTEGREGLRGELFF. CDR3 coding DNA: TGTGCCAGCACTGAGGGGCGGGAGGGCCTGCGCGGGGAGCTGTTTTTT.

Many counts were recorded for this clonotype. The chain is built from TRBV7-2 and TRBJ1-4; D gene uncertain. The germline V gene has CDR1 SGHTA and CDR2 FQGNSA. The CDR3 loop spans 15 amino acids. Trimming cost V 5 bases and J 3 bases, with 13 bases left between them. The CDR3 DNA sequence: TGTGCCAGCAGCCGCACTTACCCAGCTAATGAAAAACTGTTTTTT. Encoded protein: CASSRTYPANEKLFF.

This clonotype has a count of ten or more. V is TRBV7-3 and J is TRBJ2-1; 8 positions match TRBD1. Germline CDR1 is SGHTA and CDR2 is FQGTGA. V dropped 5 bases and J dropped 5; count of bases not matched to a gene: 8. The CDR3 is 15 residues long. CDR3 protein: CASSKTGDSNNEQFF. The CDR3 coding sequence is TGTGCCAGCAGCAAGACAGGGGATTCCAACAATGAGCAGTTCTTC.

The table lists this clonotype with a few counts. The genes are TRBV19 and TRBJ2-7; possibly TRBD2 for D (6 bases). The V and J ends lost 4 bases and 1 base respectively, with 17 bases between them. Germline V gene sequence: CDR1 LNHDA, CDR2 SQIVND (reference sequence). This CDR3 comprises 16 residues. The DNA of the CDR3 is TGTGCCAGTAGTACCCGGGGAGGCGATTCGTCCTACGAGCAGTACTTC. Protein: CASSTRGGDSSYEQYF.

This clonotype was recorded many times. The V call is TRBV2, the J call TRBJ1-2; D gene unclear. CDR1 and CDR2 (germline): SNHLY, FYNNEI. The CDR3 contains 14 residues. V shed 4 bases and J shed 8 bases, with 17 bases lying between them. CDR3 coding DNA: TGTGCCAGCAGTGTTGAGGTCGTCGGGGAAGGCTACACCTTC. Its translation: CASSVEVVGEGYTF.

This clonotype was seen ten or more times. This chain connects TRBV28 to TRBJ2-7; TRBD2 matches 7 bases. This CDR3 comprises 17 residues. Germline assignment: CDR1 MDHEN and CDR2 SYDVKM. J lost 5 bases, V lost 1 base, and 14 bases had no gene match. CDR3 sequence: CASSLSRTRRGDNEQYF. In DNA, the CDR3 is TGTGCCAGCAGTTTATCCAGGACTAGAAGAGGAGACAACGAGCAGTACTTC.